The rows below give T cell receptor beta chains drawn from one sample of a study of blood T cell repertoires in COVID-19. This table comes from immunoSEQ multiplex PCR, and its TCRdb copy is limited to in-frame clones, with some not included. The profile shows roughly 200,000 clones, over 65% of them singletons. The sample consisted of peripheral blood. These receptors came from a person between 70 and 80 years old with COVID-19, enrolled during active disease. CDR3s include the opening cysteine and the closing phenylalanine or tryptophan. Fields, in order: D gene, CDR3 length, J gene, V gene, CDR3 protein. A D gene is named only where the DNA matches it firmly.

TRBD1 14 TRBJ2-3 TRBV5-1 CASSWTGDQDTQYF
TRBD1 13 TRBJ1-4 TRBV6-5 CASSTTGEKKLFF
TRBD2 16 TRBJ2-5 TRBV19 CASSIGPSIAGETQYF
NA 15 TRBJ2-7 TRBV4-1 CASSLTGTPHYEQYF
TRBD2 16 TRBJ2-1 TRBV4-1 CASSLPPSGSLNEQFF
TRBD2 18 TRBJ2-2 TRBV9 CASSSPGLAGGGTGELFF
TRBD2 15 TRBJ2-1 TRBV7-3 CASSLAGLAGHEQFF
NA 13 TRBJ1-5 TRBV28 CASSRQGGQPQHF
NA 14 TRBJ2-2 TRBV27 CASRRFSVTGELFF
TRBD2 18 TRBJ2-3 TRBV7-9 CASSLGLAGDFSTDTQYF
TRBD1 13 TRBJ1-5 TRBV19 CASSEGAGQPQHF
NA 13 TRBJ1-5 TRBV6-5 CASSYSIQQPQHF
NA 14 TRBJ2-2 TRBV5-1 CASRSRVNTGELFF
TRBD2 15 TRBJ2-5 TRBV5-1 CASSNSGRAAETQYF
NA 12 TRBJ1-3 TRBV5-8 CASSPGGNTIYF
TRBD2 19 TRBJ2-5 TRBV29-1 CSVERFDNVAGGQQETQYF
NA 16 TRBJ1-5 TRBV4-2 CASSQGEGVGNQPQHF
NA 15 TRBJ2-3 TRBV2 CASSGRLGSADTQYF
NA 17 TRBJ2-2 TRBV5-1 CASSLAFGGVGVGELFF
NA 15 TRBJ2-7 TRBV9 CASSASGTLFDEQYF
TRBD1 13 TRBJ1-2 TRBV19 CASTTQGNYGYTF
TRBD1 14 TRBJ2-2 TRBV15 CATRKDRGNGELFF
TRBD1 16 TRBJ1-1 TRBV7-2 CASSRSVGQGNTEAFF
NA 15 TRBJ2-1 TRBV7-3 CASSPPGDRGNEQFF
NA 13 TRBJ2-5 TRBV30 CAWSVPGSETQYF
NA 12 TRBJ2-1 TRBV5-1 CASSLTDNEQFF
NA 14 TRBJ2-7 TRBV29-1 CSVVRAQGQYEQYF
TRBD1 16 TRBJ1-2 TRBV28 CASASRDRYGGYGYTF
NA 12 TRBJ1-2 TRBV4-2 CASRVGGYGYTF
NA 18 TRBJ2-7 TRBV12-1 CASNPRDRRLSGAYEQYF
NA 14 TRBJ1-6 TRBV27 CASRYPGQNSPLHF
TRBD1 24 TRBJ2-2 TRBV4-2 CASSQGMPGTGTLGSIKNTGELFF
NA 13 TRBJ1-6 TRBV2 CASTSSYNSPLHF
NA 16 TRBJ2-2 TRBV7-2 CASSFTGTANTGELFF
NA 13 TRBJ1-1 TRBV6-6 CAIQAKANTEAFF
NA 17 TRBJ2-7 TRBV12-1 CASSFELTGFGIYEQYF
NA 14 TRBJ2-2 TRBV10-3 CATGTGTSTGELFF
NA 14 TRBJ2-7 TRBV7-2 CASSVVLDRYEQYF
TRBD1 14 TRBJ1-4 TRBV29-1 CSVDPTGASEKLFF
NA 17 TRBJ1-2 TRBV15 CATSRESSPGLGYGYTF
NA 15 TRBJ1-1 TRBV7-9 CASSLYSSSHTEAFF
NA 15 TRBJ2-6 TRBV5-4 CASSVGGSGANVLTF